This record looks at one T cell receptor beta chain sequence and its context. The entry originates in a study of CD8 T cells in ankylosing spondylitis. The germline gives CDR1 LNHNV, CDR2 YYDKDF (reference sequence). The CDR3 is 16 amino acids. J was trimmed by 5 bases and V by 0 bases; bases with no gene match: 5. It was by quantitative 5'-RACE with molecular barcodes that TCR beta libraries were made. Each CDR3 protein gets one entry after TCRdb re-called the 5' RACE reads with MiXCR. This sample yields more than 150,000 distinct CDR3 sequences, of which 13% are seen a single time; approximately 16% belongs to the top ten.

The TCR originated in a male donor with ankylosing spondylitis or in good health (not recorded which). Sequencing was done on a sample of blood, either unsorted or a sorted T cell fraction (not recorded which). The chain links TRBV15 to TRBJ2-2, with 8 nucleotides matching TRBD1. CDR3 bases: TGTGCCACCAGCAGAGATCGGGACAGGCTTACCGGGGAGCTGTTTTTT. Its protein product is CATSRDRDRLTGELFF.